This T cell receptor (beta chain) was observed in a study of radiotherapy plus CTLA-4 blockade in lung cancer. In germline, CDR1 is MNHNY, CDR2 SVGAGI (reference sequence). This CDR3 comprises 16 residues. V gave up 6 bases and J gave up 2 bases; unmatched junction bases: 11. Sequencing was performed with immunoSEQ multiplex PCR; in TCRdb, only in-frame clones are kept and a portion is missing. The profile shows tens of thousands of clones, nearly 80% of them singletons. The sequenced sample was peripheral blood, obtained from a patient treated with radiotherapy plus ipilimumab. The clonotype was recovered from a human donor with non-small cell lung cancer that progressed on radiotherapy plus ipilimumab. The gene calls are TRBV6-6 and TRBJ2-3; 7 positions match TRBD2. CDR3 sequence reads: CASSSAQRGNTDTQYF. For the CDR3, the DNA is TGTGCCAGCAGCTCCGCCCAGCGGGGAAACACAGATACGCAGTATTTT.